This record covers a single TCR beta chain. The antigen remains undetermined. This entry is derived from a study of vaccination effects on CD4 cells after COVID-19. With 3 bases removed from V and 0 bases from J, the gap between germline ends came to 9 bases. The CDR3 runs 15 residues. The V gene's germline CDR1 is SGHRS and CDR2 YFSETQ. Using viral peptide pools, the ViraFEST assay grew out antigen-specific CD4+ T cells prior to sequencing. At the end of 10 days of culture, CD4+ T cells were isolated. Two doses of either BNT162b2 or mRNA-1273 were given to each participant. Produced via immunoSEQ multiplex PCR; TCRdb's table is partial and in-frame only. The sample lists around 30,000 clones; more than 65% were seen once.

The sample here was CD4+ T cells from PBMCs cultured with HCoV-NL63 spike peptides, taken after COVID-19 vaccination. V is TRBV5-1 and J is TRBJ1-4; tentatively, D is TRBD1 (5 bases). The source is a human donor who received a COVID-19 vaccine. This chain's CDR3 is CASSSQGATNEKLFF. For the CDR3, the DNA is TGCGCCAGCAGCTCCCAGGGAGCAACTAATGAAAAACTGTTTTTT.